One and the same sample provided the 16 T cell receptor beta chains below, sequenced in a study of PD-L1 blockade in urothelial cancer. Sequencing was performed with immunoSEQ multiplex PCR; in TCRdb, only in-frame clones are kept and a portion is missing. This table has around 70,000 clones, roughly 80% appearing once. The source material was PBMCs, sampled around atezolizumab (anti-PD-L1) treatment. Every receptor here comes from a man aged 65 to 79 with urothelial cancer.

This clone has only one observation. This sequence joins TRBV23-1 and TRBJ2-1; 8 nucleotides line up with TRBD2. TRBV23-1 is placed among ORFs of uncertain function. V trimming: 4 bases; J trimming: 4 bases; junction bases outside the gene matches: 6. This CDR3 is built from 15 residues. The CDR3 protein is CASSPGGGYYNEQFF. In DNA, the CDR3 is TGCGCCAGCAGTCCCGGGGGGGGTTATTACAATGAGCAGTTCTTC.

Here the CDR3 DNA reads TGTGCCAGCAGCCCTGAGGCGACAGGCCAAGAGACCCAGTACTTC. It yields the protein CASSPEATGQETQYF. This chain uses TRBV7-6 with TRBJ2-5, with D tentatively TRBD1 (6 bases). CDR1 SGHVS and CDR2 FNYEAQ come from the germline V gene. V was clipped by 5 bases and J by 1 base, with 14 bases between them. The CDR3 runs 15 residues.

V and J are TRBV6-5 and TRBJ2-7; D unclear. Germline CDR1 reads MNHEY; CDR2 reads SVGAGI. Trimming took 7 bases from V and 0 from J, leaving 10 bases between them. The CDR3 is made up of 13 amino acids. This CDR3 reads CASKTPTSYEQYF. CDR3 in DNA: TGTGCCAGCAAAACGCCTACCTCCTACGAGCAGTACTTC.

The CDR3 DNA follows: TGTGCCAGTAGTTTTACTACAGGAGCCGCCAACGTCCTGACTTTC. Translation: CASSFTTGAANVLTF. V gene TRBV19 combines with J gene TRBJ2-6; TRBD1 is a possible D gene (5 bases). V gave up 5 bases and J gave up 7 bases, with 15 bases separating them. Germline V lookup: CDR1 LNHDA, CDR2 SQIVND (reference sequence). The CDR3 extends over 15 amino acids.

The rearrangement joins TRBV10-1 to TRBJ2-1; 9 bases are shared with TRBD1. Per the germline V gene, CDR1 is WNHNN and CDR2 is SYGVQD (reference sequence). The V gene end was trimmed by 4 bases and the J gene end by 4 bases; junction bases not matched to a gene: 5. The CDR3 is 15 residues long. The CDR3 region has the DNA TGCGCCAGCAGTGGCTCGGACAGGGGTTACAATGAGCAGTTCTTC. It is translated as CASSGSDRGYNEQFF.

The chain has TRBV27 and TRBJ2-1; 8 bases agree with TRBD1. V lost 5 bases, J lost 9 bases, and 6 bases stayed unmatched. This CDR3 spans 13 amino acids. Germline V gene data show CDR1 as MNHEY and CDR2 as SMNVEV (reference sequence). The CDR3, as DNA: TGTGCCAGCAGTCCCAGGGGGCCTATTGAGCAGTTCTTC. Encoded protein: CASSPRGPIEQFF.

The V gene is TRBV9, the J gene TRBJ1-5; 7 bases align to TRBD1. The CDR3 covers 15 residues. V lost 0 bases and J lost 3; bases outside the gene matches: 3. CDR1 and CDR2 from the germline V gene are SGDLS and YYNGEE. The CDR3 bases are TGTGCCAGCAGCGTAGCCGGGACAGACAATCAGCCCCAGCATTTT. Amino acids: CASSVAGTDNQPQHF.

This clone was counted a single time. The chain joins TRBV4-2 to TRBJ2-7; 9 positions match TRBD2. The CDR3 runs 17 residues. Looked up from germline, CDR1 is LGHNA and CDR2 is YNFKEQ. V shed 1 base and J 4 bases; nucleotides not matched to a gene: 11. In DNA, the CDR3 is TGTGCCAGCAGCCAAGTTAGCGGTTTAGCGGGAGCTTACGAGCAGTACTTC. Translation: CASSQVSGLAGAYEQYF.

In its sample, this clone was seen once. V gene TRBV10-2 combines with J gene TRBJ2-5; D call uncertain. Per germline, CDR1 WSHSY and CDR2 SAAADI. V dropped 4 bases and J dropped 1 base, with 10 bases sitting between them. This CDR3 is built from 14 residues. CDR3 in amino acids: CASSVPGRQETQYF. The CDR3 DNA follows: TGCGCCAGCAGTGTCCCGGGTCGCCAAGAGACCCAGTACTTC.

V gene TRBV7-3 combines with J gene TRBJ2-1; the match to TRBD2 covers 12 bases. After removal of 1 base from V and 10 bases from J, the junction contained 5 bases not matched to a gene. CDR1 SGHTA and CDR2 FQGTGA come from the germline V gene. The length of the CDR3 is 15 residues. The CDR3 loop is CASSLRLAGAREQFF. CDR3 DNA sequence: TGTGCCAGCAGCTTAAGACTAGCGGGAGCCCGGGAGCAGTTCTTC.

The chain uses TRBV28 and TRBJ2-7, with 11 bases identical to TRBD2. CDR1 is MDHEN, CDR2 SYDVKM, per germline. V lost 3 bases to trimming and J lost 2 bases; unmatched junction nucleotides: 0. The CDR3 totals 14 residues. The CDR3 here is CASSFSGRAYEQYF. CDR3 DNA sequence: TGTGCCAGCAGTTTTAGCGGGAGGGCCTACGAGCAGTACTTC.

The chain is built from TRBV5-6 and TRBJ2-1, with unresolved D. V was shortened by 1 base and J by 3 bases, with 5 bases between the two germline ends. The germline CDR1 and CDR2 sequences are SGHDT and YYEEEE. The CDR3 is 13 residues long. The CDR3 loop reads CASSLFSYNEQFF. The DNA for the CDR3 is TGTGCCAGCAGCTTGTTTAGCTACAATGAGCAGTTCTTC.

The rearrangement links TRBV19 to TRBJ2-1; 7 bases map to TRBD1. Germline V CDR1 and CDR2: LNHDA, SQIVND (reference sequence). The V segment lost 5 bases and the J segment 2 bases; nucleotides outside the gene matches: 0. The CDR3 has 13 amino acids. CDR3 coding DNA: TGTGCCAGTAGTGGACAGGCCTACAATGAGCAGTTCTTC. It codes for CASSGQAYNEQFF. Together with reference TRBV19 and TRBJ2-1, the CDR3 gives the full variable domain: DGGITQSPKYLFRKEGQNVTLSCEQNLNHDAMYWYRQDPGQGLRLIYYSQIVNDFQKGDIAEGYSVSREKKESFPLTVTSAQKNPTAFYLCASSGQAYNEQFFGPGTRLTVL.

This chain links TRBV10-2 with TRBJ2-1; D uncertain. Germline CDR1 is WSHSY and CDR2 is SAAADI. V was clipped by 3 bases and J by 4 bases, with 4 bases between them. The length of the CDR3 is 12 residues. The CDR3 is CASSDKYNEQFF. Here the CDR3 DNA reads TGCGCCAGCAGTGATAAATACAATGAGCAGTTCTTC.

The V and J genes are TRBV7-8 and TRBJ2-5, with a weak D call TRBD2 (6 bases). Germline CDR1 and CDR2: SGHVS and FQNEAQ. This CDR3 has 13 residues. Trimming removed 3 bases at V and 4 bases at J, with 9 bases between. The CDR3 nucleotides are TGTGCCAGCAGCTTCGTGCGGGGAGAGACCCAGTACTTC. This encodes CASSFVRGETQYF.

CDR3 in DNA: TGTGCCACCGTCACTCCAGACAGGAAAGCTTTCTTT. It yields the protein CATVTPDRKAFF. This rearrangement joins TRBV6-1 to TRBJ1-1, with D perhaps TRBD1 (6 bases). Germline V gene data show CDR1 as MNHNS and CDR2 as SASEGT. The CDR3 has 12 residues. Between the trimmed V and J ends, which lost 10 bases and 9 bases, there was a span of 18 bases.